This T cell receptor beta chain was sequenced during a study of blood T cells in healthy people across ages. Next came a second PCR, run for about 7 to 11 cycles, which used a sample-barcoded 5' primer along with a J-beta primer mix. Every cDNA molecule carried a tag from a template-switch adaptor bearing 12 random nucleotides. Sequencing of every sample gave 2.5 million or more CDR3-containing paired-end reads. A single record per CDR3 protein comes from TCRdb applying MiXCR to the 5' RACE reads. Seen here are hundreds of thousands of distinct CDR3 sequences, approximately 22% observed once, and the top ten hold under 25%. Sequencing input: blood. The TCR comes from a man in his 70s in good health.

CDR3 sequence: CSANRRDRGFSDTQYF. CDR3 coding DNA: TGCAGTGCAAACCGCCGGGACAGGGGGTTCTCAGATACGCAGTATTTT. This chain connects TRBV20-1 to TRBJ2-3; TRBD1 matches at 11 bases. The CDR3 length is 16 residues. Germline lookup yields CDR1 DFQATT and CDR2 SNEGSKA (reference sequence). Trimming removed 6 bases from V and 4 bases from J; junction bases left unmatched: 12.